Listed here are 8 T cell receptor beta chains from one sample, sequenced in a study of T-cell memory formation after mild COVID-19. TCRdb reprocessed the 5' RACE reads via MiXCR and lists one record per CDR3 protein. Of around 450,000 distinct CDR3 sequences in the sample, roughly 26% were seen once. The source material was PBMCs or a T cell subset sorted from them (not recorded which). The receptors come from an adult woman who had mild COVID-19 (a few samples of this study predate the infection). Cell type and time point are not known.

The rearrangement uses TRBV5-1 and TRBJ1-2; TRBD1 aligns across 7 bases. The ends lost 4 bases at V and 2 bases at J; junction bases unmatched: 5. CDR1 is SGHRS, CDR2 YFSETQ, per germline. The CDR3 runs 14 residues. In DNA, the CDR3 is TGCGCCAGCAGCCACGAGACAGGGAACTATGGCTACACCTTC. Translated, it gives CASSHETGNYGYTF.

V is TRBV6-2 or TRBV6-3 and J is TRBJ2-1, with 7 bases fitting TRBD2. This CDR3 is 16 amino acids long. J lost 2 bases, V lost 2 bases, and 6 bases had no gene match. CDR1 is MNHEY, CDR2 SVGEGT, per germline. CDR3 region: CASSYKASGPYNEQFF. For the CDR3, the DNA is TGTGCCAGCAGTTACAAGGCTAGCGGCCCCTACAATGAGCAGTTCTTC.

The chain links TRBV12-3 or TRBV12-4 to TRBJ2-5; 14 bases fit TRBD2. Germline trimming cut 4 bases from V and 5 bases from J; bases unmatched to any gene: 9. The length of the CDR3 is 17 residues. CDR3 nucleotides: TGTGCCAGCAGTTCAGGACTAGCGGGGGGAGGCTGGGAGACCCAGTACTTC. This translates into CASSSGLAGGGWETQYF.

This clonotype was counted a few times. The V gene is TRBV12-3 or TRBV12-4, the J gene TRBJ2-1; D gene uncertain. The CDR3 sequence is 16 residues long. V lost 6 bases and J 4 bases, leaving 19 bases between the germline ends. The CDR3 DNA reads as TGTGCCAGCAGCCGCCTCAGTGACCCGGCGTACAATGAGCAGTTCTTC. The encoded protein is CASSRLSDPAYNEQFF.

The chain carries TRBV5-6 and TRBJ2-6; maybe TRBD1 (6 bases). Germline values: CDR1 SGHDT, CDR2 YYEEEE. Trimming pared 4 bases from V and 2 bases from J, leaving 10 bases between. This CDR3 is 15 amino acids long. CDR3 nucleotide sequence: TGTGCCAGCAGCCCAAAGGGGGCTGGGGCCAACGTCCTGACTTTC. Its protein product is CASSPKGAGANVLTF. The complete variable domain, with remaining parts taken from reference TRBV5-6 and TRBJ2-6, reads DAGVTQSPTHLIKTRGQQVTLRCSPKSGHDTVSWYQQALGQGPQFIFQYYEEEERQRGNFPDRFSGHQFPNYSSELNVNALLLGDSALYLCASSPKGAGANVLTFGAGSRLTVL.

The chain employs TRBV7-2 and TRBJ1-6, with 8 bases identical to TRBD1. The junction had 7 bases not matched to a gene; V was cut back by 4 bases and J by 8 bases. In germline, CDR1 is SGHTA, CDR2 FQGNSA. This CDR3 is 15 amino acids long. The CDR3 protein is CASSSPGRGHSPLHF. CDR3 bases: TGTGCCAGCAGCTCCCCGGGCAGGGGGCATTCACCCCTCCACTTT.

The rearrangement uses TRBV7-2 and TRBJ2-5; D perhaps matches TRBD1 (5 bases). Trimming removed 3 bases at V and 5 bases at J, with 10 bases between. CDR1 is SGHTA and CDR2 is FQGNSA in the germline V gene. This CDR3 comprises 13 residues. The CDR3 reads CASSLFPGETQYF. The CDR3 DNA reads TGTGCCAGCAGCTTGTTCCCAGGGGAGACCCAGTACTTC.

This clonotype occurred a few times. V usage is TRBV7-9 and J usage is TRBJ2-7, with 8 bases aligning to TRBD2. Germline V lookup: CDR1 SEHNR, CDR2 FQNEAQ (reference sequence). The CDR3 is made up of 14 amino acids. V shed 4 bases, J shed 3 bases, and the junction held 5 bases outside the gene matches. CDR3 region: CASSSIGGGYEQYF. The CDR3 DNA is TGTGCCAGCAGCTCCATCGGGGGGGGCTACGAGCAGTACTTC. Full variable domain (remainder filled in from reference TRBV7-9 and TRBJ2-7): DTGVSQNPRHKITKRGQNVTFRCDPISEHNRLYWYRQTLGQGPEFLTYFQNEAQLEKSRLLSDRFSAERPKGSFSTLEIQRTEQGDSAMYLCASSSIGGGYEQYFGPGTRLTVT.